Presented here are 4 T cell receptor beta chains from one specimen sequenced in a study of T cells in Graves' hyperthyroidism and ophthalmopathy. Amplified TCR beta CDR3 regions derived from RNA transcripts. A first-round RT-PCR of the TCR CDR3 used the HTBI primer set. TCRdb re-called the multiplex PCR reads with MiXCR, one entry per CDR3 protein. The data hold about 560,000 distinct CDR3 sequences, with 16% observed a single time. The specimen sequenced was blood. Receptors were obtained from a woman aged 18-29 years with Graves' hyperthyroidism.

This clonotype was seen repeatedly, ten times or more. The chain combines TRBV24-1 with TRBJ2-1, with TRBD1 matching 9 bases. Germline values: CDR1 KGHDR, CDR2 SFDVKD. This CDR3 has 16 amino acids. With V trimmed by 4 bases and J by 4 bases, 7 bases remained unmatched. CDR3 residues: CATSDRDRAPYNEQFF. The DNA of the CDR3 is TGTGCCACCAGTGACCGGGACAGGGCCCCGTACAATGAGCAGTTCTTC.

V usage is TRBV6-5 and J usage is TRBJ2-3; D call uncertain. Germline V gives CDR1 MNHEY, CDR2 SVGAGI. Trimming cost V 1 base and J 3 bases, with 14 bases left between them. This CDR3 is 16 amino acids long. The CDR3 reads CASSYFPGPRTDTQYF. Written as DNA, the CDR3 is TGTGCCAGCAGTTACTTCCCGGGTCCAAGAACAGATACGCAGTATTTT.

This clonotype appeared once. The CDR3: CASWTARRMETQYF. In nucleotides, the CDR3 is TGTGCCAGTTGGACAGCCCGGCGCATGGAGACCCAGTACTTC. V gene TRBV6-1 combines with J gene TRBJ2-5; D may be TRBD1 (6 bases). From germline, CDR1 is MNHNS and CDR2 SASEGT. This CDR3 spans 14 amino acids. V was pared by 9 bases and J by 5 bases, with 19 bases between.

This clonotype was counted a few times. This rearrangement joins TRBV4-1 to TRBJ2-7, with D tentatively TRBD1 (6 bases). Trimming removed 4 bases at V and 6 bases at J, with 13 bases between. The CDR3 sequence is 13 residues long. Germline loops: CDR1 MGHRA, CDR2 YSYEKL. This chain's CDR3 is CASSRGTILEQYF. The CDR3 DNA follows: TGCGCCAGCAGCCGGGGGACAATCCTCGAGCAGTACTTC.